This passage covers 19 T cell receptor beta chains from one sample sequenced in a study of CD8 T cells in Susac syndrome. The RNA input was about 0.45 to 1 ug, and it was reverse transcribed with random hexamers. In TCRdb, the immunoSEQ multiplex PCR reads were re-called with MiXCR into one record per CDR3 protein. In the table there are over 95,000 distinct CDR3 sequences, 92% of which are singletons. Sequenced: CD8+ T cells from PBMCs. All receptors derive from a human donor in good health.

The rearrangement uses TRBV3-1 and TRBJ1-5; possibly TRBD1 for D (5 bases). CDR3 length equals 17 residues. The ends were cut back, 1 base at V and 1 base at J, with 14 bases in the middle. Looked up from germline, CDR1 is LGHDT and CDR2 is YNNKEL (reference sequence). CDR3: CASSQGGTRESNQPQHF. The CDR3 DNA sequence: TGTGCCAGCAGCCAAGGAGGGACGAGAGAGAGCAATCAGCCCCAGCATTTT.

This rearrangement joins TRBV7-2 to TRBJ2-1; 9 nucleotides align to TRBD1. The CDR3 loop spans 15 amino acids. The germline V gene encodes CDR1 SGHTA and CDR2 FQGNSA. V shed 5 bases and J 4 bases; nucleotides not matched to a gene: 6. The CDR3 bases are TGTGCCAGCAGCCCCGGGACAGGGACTTACAATGAGCAGTTCTTC. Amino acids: CASSPGTGTYNEQFF.

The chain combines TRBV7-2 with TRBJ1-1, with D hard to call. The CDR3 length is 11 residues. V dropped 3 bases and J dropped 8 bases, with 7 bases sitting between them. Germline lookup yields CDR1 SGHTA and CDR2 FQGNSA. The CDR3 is CASSFSVEAFF. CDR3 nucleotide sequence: TGTGCCAGCAGCTTCAGCGTGGAAGCTTTCTTT.

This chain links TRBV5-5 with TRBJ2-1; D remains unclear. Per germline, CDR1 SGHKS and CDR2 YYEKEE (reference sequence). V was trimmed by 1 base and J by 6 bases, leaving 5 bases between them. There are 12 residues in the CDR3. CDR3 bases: TGTGCCAGCAGCTTGTCAGGCAATGAGCAGTTCTTC. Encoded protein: CASSLSGNEQFF.

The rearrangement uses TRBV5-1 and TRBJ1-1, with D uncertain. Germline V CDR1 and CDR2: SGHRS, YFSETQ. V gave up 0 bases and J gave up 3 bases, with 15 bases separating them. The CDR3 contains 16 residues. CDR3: CASSLGVGLFDTEAFF. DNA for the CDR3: TGCGCCAGCAGCTTGGGGGTCGGTTTATTTGACACTGAAGCTTTCTTT.

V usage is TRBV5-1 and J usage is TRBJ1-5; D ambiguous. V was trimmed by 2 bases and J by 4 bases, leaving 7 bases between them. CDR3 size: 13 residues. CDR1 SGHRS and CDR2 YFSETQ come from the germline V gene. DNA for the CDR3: TGCGCCAGCAGCTTTGACCAAAATCAGCCCCAGCATTTT. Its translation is CASSFDQNQPQHF.

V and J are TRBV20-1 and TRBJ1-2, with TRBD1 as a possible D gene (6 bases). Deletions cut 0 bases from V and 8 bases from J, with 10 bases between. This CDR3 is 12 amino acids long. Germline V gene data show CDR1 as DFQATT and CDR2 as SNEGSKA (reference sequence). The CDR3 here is CSARDRGWGYTF. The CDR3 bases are TGCAGTGCTAGAGACAGGGGCTGGGGCTACACCTTC.

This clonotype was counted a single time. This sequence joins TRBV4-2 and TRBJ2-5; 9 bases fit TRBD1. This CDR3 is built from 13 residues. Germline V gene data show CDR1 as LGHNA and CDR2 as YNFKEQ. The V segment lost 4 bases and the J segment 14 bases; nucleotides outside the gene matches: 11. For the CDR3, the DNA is TGTGCCAGCAGCCCGTTCCCGGGACAGGGTCACTACTTC. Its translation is CASSPFPGQGHYF.

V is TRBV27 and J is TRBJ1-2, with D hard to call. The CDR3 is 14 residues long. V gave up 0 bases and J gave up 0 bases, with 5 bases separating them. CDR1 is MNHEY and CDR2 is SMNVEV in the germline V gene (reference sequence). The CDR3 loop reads CASSLSPTNYGYTF. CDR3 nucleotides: TGTGCCAGCAGTTTATCACCAACTAACTATGGCTACACCTTC.

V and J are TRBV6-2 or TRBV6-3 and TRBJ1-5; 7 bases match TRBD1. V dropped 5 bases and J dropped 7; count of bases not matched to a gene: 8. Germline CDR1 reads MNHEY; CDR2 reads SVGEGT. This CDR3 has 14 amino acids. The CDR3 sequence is CASSKTGIIQPQHF. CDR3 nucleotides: TGTGCCAGCAGTAAGACAGGGATCATCCAGCCCCAGCATTTT.

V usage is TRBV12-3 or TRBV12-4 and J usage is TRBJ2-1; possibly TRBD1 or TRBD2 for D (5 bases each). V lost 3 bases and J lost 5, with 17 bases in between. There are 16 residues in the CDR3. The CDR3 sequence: CASSFGIMGPNNEQFF. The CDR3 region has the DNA TGTGCCAGCAGTTTTGGTATCATGGGACCAAACAATGAGCAGTTCTTC.

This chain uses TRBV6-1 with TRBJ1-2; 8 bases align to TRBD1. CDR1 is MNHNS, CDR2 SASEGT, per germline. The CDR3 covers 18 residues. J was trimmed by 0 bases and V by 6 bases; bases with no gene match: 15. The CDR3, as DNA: TGTGCCAGCAGGTCGACAGGGGCGACATCACCACCTAACTATGGCTACACCTTC. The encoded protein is CASRSTGATSPPNYGYTF.

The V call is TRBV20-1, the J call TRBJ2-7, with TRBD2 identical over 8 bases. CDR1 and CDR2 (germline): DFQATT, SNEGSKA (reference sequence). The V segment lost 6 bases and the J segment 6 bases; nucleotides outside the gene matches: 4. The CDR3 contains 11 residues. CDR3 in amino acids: CSAGTSSEQYF. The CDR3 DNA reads TGCAGTGCGGGGACTAGTTCCGAGCAGTACTTC.

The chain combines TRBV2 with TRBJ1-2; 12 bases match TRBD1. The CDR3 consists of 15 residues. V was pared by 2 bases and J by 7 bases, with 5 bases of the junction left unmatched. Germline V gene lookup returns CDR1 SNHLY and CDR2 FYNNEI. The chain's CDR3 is CASSESGTGGGGYTF. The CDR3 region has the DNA TGTGCCAGCAGTGAAAGTGGGACAGGGGGCGGTGGCTACACCTTC.

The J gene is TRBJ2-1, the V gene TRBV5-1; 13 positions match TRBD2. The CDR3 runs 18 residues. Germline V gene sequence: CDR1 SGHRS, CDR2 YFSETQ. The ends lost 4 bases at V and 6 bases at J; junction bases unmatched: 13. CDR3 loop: CASSPRTSGSYPPNEQFF. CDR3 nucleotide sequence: TGCGCCAGCAGCCCAAGGACTAGCGGGAGTTACCCCCCCAATGAGCAGTTCTTC. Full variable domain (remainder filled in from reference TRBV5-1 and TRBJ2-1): KAGVTQTPRYLIKTRGQQVTLSCSPISGHRSVSWYQQTPGQGLQFLFEYFSETQRNKGNFPGRFSGRQFSNSRSEMNVSTLELGDSALYLCASSPRTSGSYPPNEQFFGPGTRLTVL.

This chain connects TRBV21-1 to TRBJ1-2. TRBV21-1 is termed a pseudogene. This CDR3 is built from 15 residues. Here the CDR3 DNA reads TGTGCCAGCAGCAAAGGGGGTTATATTAACTATGGCTACACCTTC. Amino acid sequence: CASSKGGYINYGYTF.

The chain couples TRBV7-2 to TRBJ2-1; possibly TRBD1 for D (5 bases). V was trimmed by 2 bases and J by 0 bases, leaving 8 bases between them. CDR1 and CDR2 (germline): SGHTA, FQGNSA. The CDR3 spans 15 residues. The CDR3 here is CASSLRQGSYNEQFF. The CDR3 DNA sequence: TGTGCCAGCAGCTTAAGGCAGGGCTCCTACAATGAGCAGTTCTTC.

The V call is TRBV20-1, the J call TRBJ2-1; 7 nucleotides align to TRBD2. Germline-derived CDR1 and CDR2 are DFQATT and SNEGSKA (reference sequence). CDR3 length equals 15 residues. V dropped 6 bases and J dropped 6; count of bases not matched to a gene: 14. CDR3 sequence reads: CSAEEAGSPINEQFF. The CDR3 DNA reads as TGCAGTGCAGAAGAAGCGGGGAGCCCGATCAATGAGCAGTTCTTC.

The CDR3 here is CASSFVSGTSYGYTF. In nucleotides, the CDR3 is TGTGCCAGCAGTTTCGTTTCCGGGACGAGCTATGGCTACACCTTC. The chain joins TRBV27 to TRBJ1-2; D may be TRBD1 (5 bases). The V gene's germline CDR1 is MNHEY and CDR2 SMNVEV (reference sequence). CDR3 length: 15 amino acids. V was trimmed by 3 bases and J by 4 bases, leaving 15 bases between them.